The source of this TCR beta chain is a study of regulatory T cells in long-lasting Graves disease. At the level of the study: Antithyroid drug intake by newly diagnosed Graves' patients had lasted under 3 months.

Time point indicated: newly diagnosed GD, antithyroid drugs for less than 3 months. PBMC-extracted RNA yielded the TCR library. Through Arm-PCR of CDR3 regions and iRepertoire HTBI primers, TCR beta libraries were built. Using its own MiXCR run on the multiplex PCR reads, TCRdb lists one record per CDR3 protein. The sample gives some 460,000 distinct CDR3 sequences, about 16% of which show up once; about 12% is in the top ten. Germline V gene sequence: CDR1 MNHEY, CDR2 SVGEGT. Trimming pared 5 bases from V and 7 bases from J, leaving 15 bases between. The CDR3 loop spans 14 amino acids. This clonotype has at least ten counts. These records were also assigned to another study, of T cells in Graves' hyperthyroidism and ophthalmopathy. In that study: Newly diagnosed patients aged 18 to 65 had hyperthyroidism of under 2 months' duration. Uncontrolled infection, other autoimmune disease, pregnancy or lactation barred patients from enrollment.

This specimen consisted of peripheral blood mononuclear cells (PBMCs), obtained at new diagnosis, from a patient treated with antithyroid drugs. The TCR comes from a man in his forties or fifties with Graves disease. V is TRBV6-2 or TRBV6-3 and J is TRBJ2-1, with TRBD2 as a possible D gene (5 bases). CDR3 amino acids: CASSAEGVRNEQFF. The CDR3 DNA reads as TGTGCCAGCAGTGCCGAGGGAGTTAGGAATGAGCAGTTCTTC.